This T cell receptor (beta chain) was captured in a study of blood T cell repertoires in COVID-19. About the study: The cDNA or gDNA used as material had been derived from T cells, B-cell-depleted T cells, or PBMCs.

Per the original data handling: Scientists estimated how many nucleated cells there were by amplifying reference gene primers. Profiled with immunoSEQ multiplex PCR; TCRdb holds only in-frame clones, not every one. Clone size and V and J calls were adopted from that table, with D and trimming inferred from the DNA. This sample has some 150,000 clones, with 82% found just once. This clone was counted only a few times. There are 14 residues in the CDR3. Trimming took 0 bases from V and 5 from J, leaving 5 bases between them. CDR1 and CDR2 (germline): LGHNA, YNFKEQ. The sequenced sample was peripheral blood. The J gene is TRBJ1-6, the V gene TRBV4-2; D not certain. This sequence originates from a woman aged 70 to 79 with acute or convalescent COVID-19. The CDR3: CASSQDTDNSPLHF. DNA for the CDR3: TGTGCCAGCAGCCAAGACACGGATAATTCACCCCTCCACTTT.